These 9 T cell receptor beta chains originate from one sample sequenced in a study of identifying expanded T cells in peripheral blood (dated by TCRdb to about 2019). To prepare the library, the immunoSEQ multiplex PCR assay was applied. What TCRdb holds here is the immuneACCESS table cut down to in-frame rearrangements. Part of the clones is not present; checked against another copy, under half of the missing clones reflect an unresolved V gene, and the others are unexplained. For this sample the table gives 120,000 or so clones, of which about 80% were detected only once. In total, the top ten clones hold 3% to 3.5% of the sample. Sequencing was carried out using blood. The receptors shown here come from a person aged 18-70 years in good health.

The rearrangement uses TRBV2 and TRBJ1-1; D gene unclear. V lost 3 bases and J lost 7, with 15 bases in between. Germline assignment: CDR1 SNHLY and CDR2 FYNNEI. The CDR3 is made up of 14 amino acids. The CDR3 region has the DNA TGTGCCAGCAGTGATGACGGGTCATCAAGTGAAGCTTTCTTT. Its translation is CASSDDGSSSEAFF.

This chain joins TRBV7-2 and TRBJ2-1; 9 nucleotides line up with TRBD1. Germline CDR1 is SGHTA and CDR2 is FQGNSA. The CDR3 totals 16 residues. V shed 5 bases and J 8 bases; nucleotides not matched to a gene: 13. CDR3 DNA sequence: TGTGCCAGCAGCCGCCTAGGGGGACAGGGCGGCGATGAGCAGTTCTTC. Translation: CASSRLGGQGGDEQFF.

The chain joins TRBV28 to TRBJ2-1; tentatively, D is TRBD1 or TRBD2 (5 bases each). The germline V gene encodes CDR1 MDHEN and CDR2 SYDVKM. V dropped 10 bases and J dropped 5 bases, with 12 bases sitting between them. The CDR3 totals 12 residues. Here the CDR3 DNA reads TGTGCCACCGGGACGGAAAACAATGAGCAGTTCTTC. Translating it yields CATGTENNEQFF.

The J gene is TRBJ1-2, the V gene TRBV5-4; a possible D gene is TRBD1 (5 bases). Germline lookup yields CDR1 SGHNT and CDR2 YYREEE (reference sequence). V was pared by 2 bases and J by 5 bases, with 7 bases between. CDR3 length equals 12 residues. CDR3 loop: CASSFPGYGYTF. CDR3 coding DNA: TGTGCCAGCAGCTTCCCAGGGTATGGCTACACCTTC.

The V gene is TRBV4-3, the J gene TRBJ1-1; tentative D call: TRBD1 (6 bases). Trimming left V 2 bases short and J 1 base short, with 11 bases between. Germline V gene sequence: CDR1 LGHNA, CDR2 YSLEER. The CDR3 length is 15 residues. CDR3 sequence reads: CASSQSDRPNTEAFF. CDR3 sequence (DNA): TGCGCCAGCAGCCAATCCGACAGGCCGAACACTGAAGCTTTCTTT.

The chain links TRBV18 to TRBJ2-6; D is perhaps TRBD2 (5 bases). Germline loops: CDR1 KGHSH, CDR2 LQKENI. The CDR3 runs to 19 residues. V dropped 3 bases and J dropped 4 bases, with 22 bases sitting between them. The CDR3 region is CASSPGLGRKGIGANVLTF. The DNA of the CDR3 is TGTGCCAGCTCACCTGGCTTAGGGAGAAAGGGAATCGGGGCCAACGTCCTGACTTTC.

The chain uses TRBV6-1 and TRBJ2-5; D may be TRBD1 or TRBD2 (5 bases each). Germline V gives CDR1 MNHNS, CDR2 SASEGT. The CDR3 loop spans 14 amino acids. The V end was cut by 0 bases, the J end by 2 bases, with 7 bases between. Here the CDR3 DNA reads TGTGCCAGCAGTGAAGCTTGGGGGCAAGAGACCCAGTACTTC. Protein product: CASSEAWGQETQYF.

The sample holds a few counts of this clone. This chain links TRBV5-1 with TRBJ1-1; 7 bases align to TRBD1. CDR3 length: 13 amino acids. The V and J ends lost 3 bases and 8 bases, in that order; junction bases with no gene match: 7. The V gene's germline CDR1 is SGHRS and CDR2 YFSETQ. The CDR3 nucleotides are TGCGCCAGCAGCTCGGTTACGACAGGGGAAGCTTTCTTT. Its protein is CASSSVTTGEAFF.

CDR3: CASSLGGYREAFF. The CDR3 DNA sequence: TGTGCCAGCAGCTTAGGAGGTTACCGTGAAGCTTTCTTT. V usage is TRBV7-6 and J usage is TRBJ1-1, with unresolved D. Germline CDR1 reads SGHVS; CDR2 reads FNYEAQ. This CDR3 spans 13 amino acids. V was clipped by 1 base and J by 7 bases, with 10 bases between them.